Shown below are 7 T cell receptor beta chains from a single sample sequenced in a study of T cell changes during pregnancy in multiple sclerosis. The repertoire was sequenced with immunoSEQ multiplex PCR; TCRdb's copy has only in-frame clones and lacks some. In the table there are around 78,000 clones, around 91% of which are singletons. The sequencing used peripheral blood, collected in the third trimester of pregnancy. These receptors all come from a female donor in good health, enrolled as a control in a pregnancy study.

The chain employs TRBV2 and TRBJ1-6; the D gene is possibly TRBD1 (5 bases). Looked up from germline, CDR1 is SNHLY and CDR2 is FYNNEI. The CDR3 length is 15 residues. V was trimmed by 6 bases and J by 6 bases, leaving 15 bases between them. The CDR3 DNA follows: TGTGCCAGCAGAGACCAGGGTTTTCGTAATTCACCCCTCCACTTT. It is translated as CASRDQGFRNSPLHF.

This rearrangement joins TRBV2 to TRBJ2-1; D possibly corresponds to TRBD1 (6 bases). Germline assignment: CDR1 SNHLY and CDR2 FYNNEI. The CDR3 is made up of 15 amino acids. V was shortened by 7 bases and J by 7 bases, with 20 bases between the two germline ends. The CDR3 loop reads CASIKLRSQGNEQFF. The CDR3 nucleotides are TGTGCCAGCATTAAATTAAGGTCCCAGGGGAATGAGCAGTTCTTC. Complete variable domain (other parts from reference TRBV2 and TRBJ2-1): EPEVTQTPSHQVTQMGQEVILRCVPISNHLYFYWYRQILGQKVEFLVSFYNNEISEKSEIFDDQFSVERPDGSNFTLKIRSTKLEDSAMYFCASIKLRSQGNEQFFGPGTRLTVL.

The chain is built from TRBV5-1 and TRBJ2-1, with TRBD1 matching over 7 bases. From germline, CDR1 is SGHRS and CDR2 YFSETQ. V was clipped by 4 bases and J by 5 bases; unmatched bases: 6. The length of the CDR3 is 14 residues. The CDR3 sequence: CASSPQGYHNEQFF. The CDR3 nucleotides are TGCGCCAGCAGCCCACAGGGGTACCACAATGAGCAGTTCTTC. The full variable domain, its missing parts supplied by reference TRBV5-1 and TRBJ2-1, is KAGVTQTPRYLIKTRGQQVTLSCSPISGHRSVSWYQQTPGQGLQFLFEYFSETQRNKGNFPGRFSGRQFSNSRSEMNVSTLELGDSALYLCASSPQGYHNEQFFGPGTRLTVL.

The gene calls are TRBV5-6 and TRBJ1-5; 7 positions match TRBD1. J was trimmed by 1 base and V by 1 base; bases with no gene match: 8. CDR1 is SGHDT, CDR2 YYEEEE, per germline. The CDR3 consists of 17 residues. CDR3 sequence reads: CASSLRQGAYSNQPQHF. The CDR3 DNA reads TGTGCCAGCAGCTTGAGACAGGGAGCCTACAGCAATCAGCCCCAGCATTTT.

The CDR3 nucleotides read TGTGCCAGCAGTCTCCTCGGGGAACACTATGGCTACACCTTC. Translating it yields CASSLLGEHYGYTF. The rearrangement links TRBV27 to TRBJ1-2; D call uncertain. Trimming took off 5 bases at V and 3 bases at J, with 13 bases between the two ends. CDR1 is MNHEY, CDR2 SMNVEV, per germline (reference sequence). The CDR3 covers 14 residues.

The CDR3 DNA is TGTGCCAGCTCACCATTGAGAGGAGGCAGGAGCTCCTACGAGCAGTACTTC. It is translated as CASSPLRGGRSSYEQYF. V gene TRBV18 combines with J gene TRBJ2-7; possibly TRBD2 for D (5 bases). Per the germline V gene, CDR1 is KGHSH and CDR2 is LQKENI. V lost 2 bases and J 0 bases, leaving 17 bases between the germline ends. CDR3 length: 17 amino acids.

The V gene is TRBV5-1, the J gene TRBJ1-2; 7 bases fit TRBD1. CDR1 is SGHRS and CDR2 is YFSETQ in the germline V gene. The trim removed 0 bases at V and 4 bases at J, leaving 0 bases unmatched. This CDR3 contains 13 residues. CDR3 bases: TGCGCCAGCAGCTTGGCAGGGGGCTATGGCTACACCTTC. It encodes CASSLAGGYGYTF. Based on the CDR3 plus reference TRBV5-1 and TRBJ1-2, the full variable domain is KAGVTQTPRYLIKTRGQQVTLSCSPISGHRSVSWYQQTPGQGLQFLFEYFSETQRNKGNFPGRFSGRQFSNSRSEMNVSTLELGDSALYLCASSLAGGYGYTFGSGTRLTVV.